The rows below give T cell receptor beta chains drawn from one sample of a study of spatial heterogeneity in lung cancer. One entry per CDR3 protein, called by TCRdb with MiXCR from the 5' RACE reads. The sample consists of more than 6,500 distinct CDR3 sequences, roughly 3.9% of them appearing once. The material was normal lung tissue next to the tumor, obtained at surgery. These receptors all come from a female donor with early-stage non-small cell lung cancer. Each CDR3 is given with its conserved first and last residue.

>TRBV2|TRBJ2-1
CASSERGAEYNEQFF
>TRBV5-1|TRBJ1-1
CASSFLAQTNTEAFF
>TRBV20-1|TRBJ1-5
CSARPGNQPQHF
>TRBV3-1|TRBJ1-3
CASSQDSPTGHSGNTIYF
>TRBV10-3|TRBJ1-1
CAILDREGGHTEAFF
>TRBV7-9|TRBJ1-4
CASSLEEGTNEKLFF
>TRBV28|TRBJ2-6
CATSGSQSSSGANVLTF
>TRBV27|TRBJ1-4
CASSDRMVWEKLFF
>TRBV5-1|TRBJ1-2
CASSFPQGNGYTF
>TRBV4-1|TRBJ2-7
CASSQAPGGSYEQYF
>TRBV29-1|TRBJ2-3
CSVEGGPGADTQYF
>TRBV19|TRBJ2-7
CASSPYPLGDGEQYF
>TRBV5-1|TRBJ2-5
CASSSGGSETQYF
>TRBV16|TRBJ1-2
CASSYNTQGGYTF
>TRBV28|TRBJ2-7
CASSSPSGTVFKQYF